One sample yielded the 20 T cell receptor beta chains listed below, sequenced in a study of regulatory T cells in long-lasting Graves disease. CDR3 regions were amplified by Arm-PCR using iRepertoire HTBI primers to build TCR beta libraries. TCRdb ran MiXCR on the multiplex PCR reads and lists one entry per CDR3 protein. The sample shows 390,000 or so distinct CDR3 sequences, roughly 25% of them seen only once. Time point noted: persistent/refractory GD, antithyroid drugs over 5 years with positive TRAb. Following extraction of RNA from PBMCs, that RNA was used to make the TCR library. The specimen comprised peripheral blood mononuclear cells (PBMCs), sampled when the disease was refractory, from a patient treated with antithyroid drugs. The receptors derive from a woman aged 40 to 49 with Graves disease.

This clonotype was found many times. This chain connects TRBV24-1 to TRBJ2-7; perhaps TRBD1 as D (5 bases). Germline CDR1 is KGHDR and CDR2 is SFDVKD. V lost 4 bases to trimming and J lost 5 bases, with 11 bases between them. CDR3 length: 13 residues. This CDR3 is CATSDPQGHEQYF. The CDR3, as DNA: TGTGCCACCAGTGACCCCCAGGGCCACGAGCAGTACTTC.

The chain employs TRBV12-3 or TRBV12-4 and TRBJ1-1; D gene unclear. V shed 6 bases and J shed 1 base, with 15 bases lying between them. This CDR3 contains 15 residues. CDR3 region: CASSPKGISNTEAFF. CDR3 DNA sequence: TGTGCCAGCAGCCCCAAGGGCATATCGAACACTGAAGCTTTCTTT.

This clonotype turned up a few times. The chain uses TRBV6-4 and TRBJ1-2; 8 bases match TRBD1. The V gene's germline CDR1 is MRHNA and CDR2 SNTAGT. V was clipped by 5 bases and J by 3 bases; unmatched bases: 8. The CDR3 extends over 15 amino acids. This chain's CDR3 is CASSSNPDRDYGYTF. As DNA, the CDR3 is TGTGCCAGCAGTTCTAACCCGGACAGGGACTATGGCTACACCTTC.

The sample holds one count of this clonotype. V usage is TRBV7-3 and J usage is TRBJ2-2; 9 nucleotides agree with TRBD1. The CDR3 contains 17 residues. V gave up 4 bases and J gave up 7 bases; unmatched junction bases: 13. Germline V lookup: CDR1 SGHTA, CDR2 FQGTGA. The CDR3 loop is CASSSLPGTGIIGELFF. Here the CDR3 DNA reads TGTGCCAGCAGCTCCCTCCCGGGGACAGGGATCATCGGGGAGCTGTTTTTT.

This clonotype was seen only a few times. This chain connects TRBV10-1 to TRBJ2-7, with TRBD1 matching 7 bases. J lost 6 bases, V lost 9 bases, and 17 bases had no gene match. Germline values: CDR1 WNHNN, CDR2 SYGVQD (reference sequence). The CDR3 is made up of 15 amino acids. The CDR3 DNA is TGCGCCAGAATTAAGGGAACAGGGGAAATCGGCGAGCAGTACTTC. The encoded protein is CARIKGTGEIGEQYF.

This chain links TRBV2 with TRBJ2-1, with D perhaps TRBD2 (5 bases). The germline V gene encodes CDR1 SNHLY and CDR2 FYNNEI. Trimming took 4 bases from V and 7 from J, leaving 8 bases between them. The CDR3 totals 12 residues. DNA of the CDR3: TGTGCCAGCAGTGCCCTAGCAAATGAGCAGTTCTTC. Protein: CASSALANEQFF.

This clonotype was picked up many times. The chain employs TRBV11-2 and TRBJ2-5; D not certain. Germline CDR1 is SGHAT and CDR2 is FQNNGV. This CDR3 contains 14 residues. Trimming took 2 bases from V and 0 from J, leaving 7 bases between them. CDR3 in DNA: TGTGCCAGCAGCTTAAGTGGAGACCAAGAGACCCAGTACTTC. It yields the protein CASSLSGDQETQYF.

There are many counts of this clonotype. This chain uses TRBV28 with TRBJ2-5; 10 bases fit TRBD2. This CDR3 has 16 residues. The J segment lost 4 bases and the V segment lost 4 bases, leaving 9 bases of the junction unmatched. Per the germline V gene, CDR1 is MDHEN and CDR2 is SYDVKM. The DNA of the CDR3 is TGTGCCAGCAGTTACTCCGGGACTAGCGTAGGAGAGACCCAGTACTTC. Amino acids: CASSYSGTSVGETQYF.

Comments on this clonotype: The missing conserved phenylalanine or tryptophan at the end of this CDR3 makes a read error likely. The V gene is TRBV7-9, the J gene TRBJ2-5, with a possible D match to TRBD2 (6 bases). The J call may be faulty, since TRBJ2-1 better matches the DNA end. Germline V gene sequence: CDR1 SEHNR, CDR2 FQNEAQ (reference sequence). The CDR3 loop spans 12 amino acids. The CDR3: CASSPASDEQFL. The CDR3 nucleotides are TGTGCCAGCAGTCCCGCTAGCGATGAGCAGTTCCTC.

The table lists this clonotype with many counts. The V call is TRBV12-3 or TRBV12-4, the J call TRBJ2-7; TRBD1 might be the D (6 bases). This CDR3 comprises 17 residues. Trimming cost V 5 bases and J 1 base, with 21 bases left between them. CDR3 DNA: TGTGCCAGCAGTACAAATCCCCACAGGGTGGAATCCTACGAGCAGTACTTC. Its protein is CASSTNPHRVESYEQYF.

The V and J genes are TRBV11-2 and TRBJ2-2; D is uncertain. The length of the CDR3 is 14 residues. Deletions cut 4 bases from V and 6 bases from J, with 12 bases between. Per the germline V gene, CDR1 is SGHAT and CDR2 is FQNNGV. The CDR3 region is CASSSWSIPGELFF. CDR3 nucleotide sequence: TGTGCCAGCAGCTCCTGGTCGATCCCCGGGGAGCTGTTTTTT.

This chain joins TRBV15 and TRBJ1-3; maybe TRBD1 (5 bases). Germline V gives CDR1 LNHNV, CDR2 YYDKDF (reference sequence). Trimming cost V 1 base and J 4 bases, with 11 bases left between them. There are 15 residues in the CDR3. CDR3 region: CATSRGAGQGNTIYF. The DNA for the CDR3 is TGTGCCACCAGCAGAGGGGCAGGGCAAGGAAACACCATATATTTT. The entire variable domain, with the rest obtained from reference TRBV15 and TRBJ1-3, is as follows: DAMVIQNPRYQVTQFGKPVTLSCSQTLNHNVMYWYQQKSSQAPKLLFHYYDKDFNNEADTPDNFQSRRPNTSFCFLDIRSPGLGDTAMYLCATSRGAGQGNTIYFGEGSWLTVV.

This clonotype was counted only a few times. The chain joins TRBV20-1 to TRBJ2-5; D not resolved. The CDR3 totals 14 residues. Germline V gives CDR1 DFQATT, CDR2 SNEGSKA (reference sequence). Trimming removed 6 bases from V and 0 bases from J, with 14 bases in between. CDR3: CSALLTIHQETQYF. In DNA form, the CDR3 reads TGCAGTGCCCTACTTACAATTCACCAAGAGACCCAGTACTTC.

The chain has TRBV10-3 and TRBJ2-2; TRBD1 aligns across 7 bases. V shed 8 bases, J shed 0 bases, and the junction held 6 bases outside the gene matches. This CDR3 has 15 residues. Germline values: CDR1 ENHRY, CDR2 SYGVKD. CDR3 in amino acids: CAIGSGTANTGELFF. The CDR3 DNA reads as TGTGCCATCGGATCCGGGACAGCGAACACCGGGGAGCTGTTTTTT.

The chain joins TRBV20-1 to TRBJ2-5; D may be TRBD1 (6 bases). CDR1 is DFQATT, CDR2 SNEGSKA, per germline (reference sequence). V lost 6 bases, J lost 2 bases, and 22 bases lay in between. This CDR3 is built from 16 residues. This CDR3 is CSAWGLPRGGQETQYF. Here the CDR3 DNA reads TGCAGTGCCTGGGGGCTACCTAGGGGCGGACAAGAGACCCAGTACTTC.

This clonotype came up a few times. The V and J genes are TRBV7-9 and TRBJ2-7; D not resolved. Trimming shortened V by 5 bases and J by 1 base, and 18 bases separated the two germline ends. The germline V gene encodes CDR1 SEHNR and CDR2 FQNEAQ (reference sequence). There are 16 residues in the CDR3. The CDR3 protein is CASSNSRAAGSYEQYF. In DNA form, the CDR3 reads TGTGCCAGCAGCAACTCCCGTGCAGCCGGATCCTACGAGCAGTACTTC.

This clonotype has a single count. The chain is built from TRBV28 and TRBJ2-3; no clear D. The ends were cut back, 7 bases at V and 3 bases at J, with 26 bases in the middle. This CDR3 comprises 18 residues. The germline gives CDR1 MDHEN, CDR2 SYDVKM. CDR3 protein: CASTPPSFGLARTDTQYF. The CDR3 DNA sequence: TGTGCCAGCACTCCTCCTTCTTTCGGGTTAGCTAGGACAGATACGCAGTATTTT.

The J gene is TRBJ2-6, the V gene TRBV5-4, with a tentative D call TRBD2 (5 bases). The CDR3 length is 15 residues. Trimming removed 5 bases at V and 1 base at J, with 10 bases between. The germline V gene encodes CDR1 SGHNT and CDR2 YYREEE (reference sequence). The CDR3 nucleotides read TGTGCCAGCAGACGACCGGGGTCTGGGGCCAACGTCCTGACTTTC. Translation: CASRRPGSGANVLTF.

This clonotype was observed many times. The chain joins TRBV3-1 to TRBJ2-7; D unresolved. The CDR3 sequence is 12 residues long. With 1 base removed from V and 4 bases from J, the gap between germline ends came to 5 bases. The V gene's germline CDR1 is LGHDT and CDR2 YNNKEL (reference sequence). CDR3 nucleotides: TGTGCCAGCAGCCAAGTCCAGTACGAGCAGTACTTC. This sequence encodes CASSQVQYEQYF.

This clonotype was observed a single time. The chain uses TRBV6-2 or TRBV6-3 and TRBJ1-1; maybe TRBD1 (5 bases). The CDR3 has 15 residues. CDR1 and CDR2 (germline): MNHEY, SVGEGT. V lost 0 bases to trimming and J lost 2 bases, with 10 bases between them. This CDR3 is CASSYSVQANTEAFF. The DNA of the CDR3 is TGTGCCAGCAGTTACTCGGTACAGGCTAACACTGAAGCTTTCTTT.